The 4 T cell receptor beta chains reported below all come from one sample, sequenced in a study of blood T cell repertoires in COVID-19 (dated by TCRdb to 2020 to 2021). The library relied on the immunoSEQ multiplex PCR assay. The clones in this table, taken by TCRdb from immuneACCESS, are in-frame only. Not every clone is retained; where verified, under half of the shortfall comes from an unresolved V gene, and the cause of the rest is unknown. This sample has approximately 270,000 clones in its table, and 87% of those were observed once. The ten largest clones capture 3% of the sample. Specimen: peripheral blood. These receptors all come from a man between 18 and 35 years old with active or convalescent COVID-19.

The chain uses TRBV15 and TRBJ2-5, with TRBD2 matching 8 bases. The CDR3 length is 15 residues. Per the germline V gene, CDR1 is LNHNV and CDR2 is YYDKDF (reference sequence). V dropped 7 bases and J dropped 2; count of bases not matched to a gene: 9. CDR3 sequence: CATNSDGRGQETQYF. Here the CDR3 DNA reads TGTGCCACCAACTCGGACGGGAGGGGACAAGAGACCCAGTACTTC.

The chain carries TRBV7-2 and TRBJ1-4; D remains unclear. Germline values: CDR1 SGHTA, CDR2 FQGNSA. Trimming pared 5 bases from V and 1 base from J, leaving 8 bases between. The CDR3 totals 14 residues. This chain's CDR3 is CASSRGLTNEKLFF. The CDR3 region has the DNA TGTGCCAGCAGCCGCGGGTTAACTAATGAAAAACTGTTTTTT.

The chain carries TRBV5-1 and TRBJ1-4; 7 nucleotides line up with TRBD1. This CDR3 region has 14 residues. Germline CDR1 is SGHRS and CDR2 is YFSETQ. Losses at the gene ends were 4 bases for V and 3 bases for J; bases not matched to a gene: 3. This CDR3 is CASSTQGANEKLFF. For the CDR3, the DNA is TGCGCCAGCAGCACCCAGGGGGCTAATGAAAAACTGTTTTTT.

This chain joins TRBV5-8 and TRBJ1-1, with 10 bases lining up with TRBD1. The CDR3 is 17 amino acids. Unmatched junction bases numbered 11, after V lost 4 bases and J lost 2 bases. The V gene's germline CDR1 is SGHTS and CDR2 YDEGEE. The CDR3 protein is CASSLWGGQGFNTEAFF. As DNA, the CDR3 is TGTGCCAGCAGCCTGTGGGGGGGACAGGGGTTCAACACTGAAGCTTTCTTT.